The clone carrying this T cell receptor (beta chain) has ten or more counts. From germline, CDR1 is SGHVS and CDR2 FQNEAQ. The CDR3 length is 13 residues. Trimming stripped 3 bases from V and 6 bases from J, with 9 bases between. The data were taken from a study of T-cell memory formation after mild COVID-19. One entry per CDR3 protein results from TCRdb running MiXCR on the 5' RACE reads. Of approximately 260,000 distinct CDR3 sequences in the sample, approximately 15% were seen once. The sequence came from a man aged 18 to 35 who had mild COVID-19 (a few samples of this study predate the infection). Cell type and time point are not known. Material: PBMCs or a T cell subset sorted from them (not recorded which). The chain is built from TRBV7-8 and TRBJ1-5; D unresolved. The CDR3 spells CASSFTGSQPQHF. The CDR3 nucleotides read TGTGCCAGCAGCTTCACTGGTAGTCAGCCCCAGCATTTT.